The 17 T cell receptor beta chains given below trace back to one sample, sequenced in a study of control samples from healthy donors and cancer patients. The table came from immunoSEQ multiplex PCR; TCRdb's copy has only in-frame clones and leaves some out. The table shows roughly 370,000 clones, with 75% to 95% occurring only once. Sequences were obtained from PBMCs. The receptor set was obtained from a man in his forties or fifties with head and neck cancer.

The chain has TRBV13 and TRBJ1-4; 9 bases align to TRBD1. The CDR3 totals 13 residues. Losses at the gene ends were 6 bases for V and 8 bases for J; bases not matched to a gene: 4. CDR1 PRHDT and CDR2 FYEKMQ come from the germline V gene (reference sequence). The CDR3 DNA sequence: TGTGCCAGCAGGGGACAGGGAGGAGAAAAACTGTTTTTT. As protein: CASRGQGGEKLFF.

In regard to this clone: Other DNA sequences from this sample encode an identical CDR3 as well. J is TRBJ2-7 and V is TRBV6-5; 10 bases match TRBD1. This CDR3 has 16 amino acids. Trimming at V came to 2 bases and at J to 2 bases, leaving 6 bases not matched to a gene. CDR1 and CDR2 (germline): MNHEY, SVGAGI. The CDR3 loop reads CASSYPIGTGAYEQYF. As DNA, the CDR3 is TGTGCCAGCAGTTACCCAATAGGGACAGGGGCCTACGAGCAGTACTTC.

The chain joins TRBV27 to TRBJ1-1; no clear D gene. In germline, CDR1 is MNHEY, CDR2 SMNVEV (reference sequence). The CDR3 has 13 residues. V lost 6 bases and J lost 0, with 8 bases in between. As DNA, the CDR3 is TGTGCCAGCAGGACAACAGTGAACACTGAAGCTTTCTTT. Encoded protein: CASRTTVNTEAFF.

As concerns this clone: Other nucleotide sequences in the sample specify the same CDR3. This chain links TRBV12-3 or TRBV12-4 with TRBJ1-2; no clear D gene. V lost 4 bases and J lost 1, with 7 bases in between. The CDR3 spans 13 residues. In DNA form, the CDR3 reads TGTGCCAGCAGTTCTGGGAATAACTATGGCTACACCTTC. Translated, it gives CASSSGNNYGYTF.

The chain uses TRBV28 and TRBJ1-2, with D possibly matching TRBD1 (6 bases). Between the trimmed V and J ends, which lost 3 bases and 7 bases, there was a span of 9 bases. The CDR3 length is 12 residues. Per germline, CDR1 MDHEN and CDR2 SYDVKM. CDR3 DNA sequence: TGTGCCAGCAGTTTGAGGACAGCTGGCTACACCTTC. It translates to CASSLRTAGYTF.

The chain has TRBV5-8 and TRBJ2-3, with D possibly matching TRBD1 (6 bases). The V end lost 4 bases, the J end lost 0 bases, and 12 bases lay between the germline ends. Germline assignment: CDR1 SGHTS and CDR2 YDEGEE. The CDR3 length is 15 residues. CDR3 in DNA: TGTGCCAGCAGCCCCGACAGGAGCAGCACAGATACGCAGTATTTT. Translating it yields CASSPDRSSTDTQYF.

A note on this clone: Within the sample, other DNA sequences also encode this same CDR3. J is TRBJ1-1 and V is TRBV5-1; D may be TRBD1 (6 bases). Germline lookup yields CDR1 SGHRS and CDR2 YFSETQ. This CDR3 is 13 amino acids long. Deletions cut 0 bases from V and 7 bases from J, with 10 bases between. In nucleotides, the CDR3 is TGCGCCAGCAGCTTGGTGGGGGGCGATGAAGCTTTCTTT. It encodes CASSLVGGDEAFF.

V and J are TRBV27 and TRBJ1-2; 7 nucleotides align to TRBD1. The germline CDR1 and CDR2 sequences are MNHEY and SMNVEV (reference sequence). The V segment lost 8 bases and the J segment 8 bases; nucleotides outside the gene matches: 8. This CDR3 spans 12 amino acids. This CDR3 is CASSDRPWGYTF. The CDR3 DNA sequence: TGTGCCAGCTCGGACAGGCCGTGGGGCTACACCTTC.

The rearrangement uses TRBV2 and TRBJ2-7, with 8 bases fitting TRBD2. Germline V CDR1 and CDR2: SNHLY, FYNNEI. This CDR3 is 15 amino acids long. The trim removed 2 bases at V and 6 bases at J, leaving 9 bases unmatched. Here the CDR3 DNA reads TGTGCCAGCAGTGAAAGAGGGACTAGGTCCCTCGAGCAGTACTTC. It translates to CASSERGTRSLEQYF.

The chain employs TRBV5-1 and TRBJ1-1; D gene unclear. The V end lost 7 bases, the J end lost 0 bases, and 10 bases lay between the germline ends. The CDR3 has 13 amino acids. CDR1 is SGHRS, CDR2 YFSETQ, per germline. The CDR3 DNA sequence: TGCGCCAGCCGAGAAGGCCTGAACACTGAAGCTTTCTTT. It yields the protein CASREGLNTEAFF. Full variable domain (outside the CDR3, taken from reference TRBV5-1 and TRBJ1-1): KAGVTQTPRYLIKTRGQQVTLSCSPISGHRSVSWYQQTPGQGLQFLFEYFSETQRNKGNFPGRFSGRQFSNSRSEMNVSTLELGDSALYLCASREGLNTEAFFGQGTRLTVV.

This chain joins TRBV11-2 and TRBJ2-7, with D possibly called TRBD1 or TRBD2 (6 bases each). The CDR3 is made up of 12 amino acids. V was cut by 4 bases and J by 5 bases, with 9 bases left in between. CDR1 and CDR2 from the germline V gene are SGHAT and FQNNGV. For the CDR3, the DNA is TGTGCCAGCAGCTGGGGGGCCGACGAGCAGTACTTC. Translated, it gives CASSWGADEQYF. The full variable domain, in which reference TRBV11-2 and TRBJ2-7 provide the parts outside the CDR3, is EAGVAQSPRYKIIEKRQSVAFWCNPISGHATLYWYQQILGQGPKLLIQFQNNGVVDDSQLPKDRFSAERLKGVDSTLKIQPAKLEDSAVYLCASSWGADEQYFGPGTRLTVT.

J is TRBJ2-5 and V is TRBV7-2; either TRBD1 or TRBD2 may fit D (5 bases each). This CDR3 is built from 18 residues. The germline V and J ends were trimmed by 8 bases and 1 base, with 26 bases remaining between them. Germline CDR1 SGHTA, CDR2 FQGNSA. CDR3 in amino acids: CASRRVGPLFGTQETQYF. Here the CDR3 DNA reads TGTGCCAGCCGCAGGGTGGGGCCCTTGTTTGGGACCCAAGAGACCCAGTACTTC. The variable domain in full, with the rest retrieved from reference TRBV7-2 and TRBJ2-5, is GAGVSQSPSNKVTEKGKDVELRCDPISGHTALYWYRQSLGQGLEFLIYFQGNSAPDKSGLPSDRFSAERTGGSVSTLTIQRTQQEDSAVYLCASRRVGPLFGTQETQYFGPGTRLLVL.

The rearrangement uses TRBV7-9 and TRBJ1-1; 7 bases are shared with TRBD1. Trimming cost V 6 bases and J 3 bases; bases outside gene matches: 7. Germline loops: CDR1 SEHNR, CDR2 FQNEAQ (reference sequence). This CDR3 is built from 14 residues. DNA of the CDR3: TGTGCCAGCAGGGACAGGAAGGGGGACACTGAAGCTTTCTTT. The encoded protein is CASRDRKGDTEAFF.

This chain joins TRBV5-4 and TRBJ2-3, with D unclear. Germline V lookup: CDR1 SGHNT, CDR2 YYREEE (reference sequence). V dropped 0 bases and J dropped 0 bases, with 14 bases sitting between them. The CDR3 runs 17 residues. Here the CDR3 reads CASSLDSADQSTDTQYF. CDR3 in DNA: TGTGCCAGCAGCTTGGACAGCGCTGACCAGAGCACAGATACGCAGTATTTT. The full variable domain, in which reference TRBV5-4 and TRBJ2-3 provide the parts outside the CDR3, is ETGVTQSPTHLIKTRGQQVTLRCSSQSGHNTVSWYQQALGQGPQFIFQYYREEENGRGNFPPRFSGLQFPNYSSELNVNALELDDSALYLCASSLDSADQSTDTQYFGPGTRLTVL.

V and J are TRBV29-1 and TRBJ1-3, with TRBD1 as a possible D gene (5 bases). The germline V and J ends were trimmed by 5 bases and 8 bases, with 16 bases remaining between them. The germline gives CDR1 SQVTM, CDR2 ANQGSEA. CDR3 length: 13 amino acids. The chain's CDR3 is CSVSVGGADTIYF. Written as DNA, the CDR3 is TGCAGCGTTTCGGTAGGAGGGGCTGACACCATATATTTT.

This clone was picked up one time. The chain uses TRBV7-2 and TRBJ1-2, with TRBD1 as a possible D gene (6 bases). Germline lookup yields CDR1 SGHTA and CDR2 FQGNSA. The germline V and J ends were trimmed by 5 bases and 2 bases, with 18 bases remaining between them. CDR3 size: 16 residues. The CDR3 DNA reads TGTGCCAGCAGCCATCTCACAGGGAGGGGGAACTATGGCTACACCTTC. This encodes CASSHLTGRGNYGYTF.

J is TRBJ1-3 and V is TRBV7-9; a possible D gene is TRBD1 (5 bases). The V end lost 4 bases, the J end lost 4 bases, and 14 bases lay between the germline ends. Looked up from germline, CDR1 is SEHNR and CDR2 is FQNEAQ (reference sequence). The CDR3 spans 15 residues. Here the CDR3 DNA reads TGTGCCAGCAGCTCGGACACGACCAGGGGAAACACCATATATTTT. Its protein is CASSSDTTRGNTIYF.